What follows describes a single T cell receptor beta chain. This entry comes from a study of CD8+ T cells in alopecia areata. Sequencing templates came from extracted RNA that was reverse transcribed into cDNA. The assay was immunoSEQ multiplex PCR, and TCRdb's table has in-frame clones only and misses some. Here the sample spans approximately 42,000 clones, around 71% being singletons. The CDR3 is made up of 16 amino acids. CDR1 is LGHNA and CDR2 is YSLEER in the germline V gene. V was shortened by 1 base and J by 2 bases, with 15 bases between the two germline ends. Treatment of the sample: oral pan-JAK inhibitor, 5-10 mg twice daily. Patients with alopecia areata provided lesional scalp punch biopsies as well as peripheral blood. CD4+ and CD8+ T cells were sorted from PBMCs.

This chain joins TRBV4-3 and TRBJ2-7, with D possibly matching TRBD1 (5 bases). The specimen comprised CD8+ T cells sorted from blood, sampled at week 4, from a patient treated with tofacitinib. This clonotype was obtained from a human donor with alopecia areata. CDR3 residues: CASSQGKGSGAYEQYF. CDR3 coding DNA: TGCGCCAGCAGCCAAGGTAAGGGGTCTGGGGCCTACGAGCAGTACTTC.